Below, 4 T cell receptor beta chains from the same sample are listed, as sequenced in a study of shared clonotypes between healthy human individuals. The assay was immunoSEQ multiplex PCR, and TCRdb's table has in-frame clones only and misses some. The sample carries 2 million to 2.5 million clones, approximately 93% recorded once. The source material was naive CD4+ T cells from PBMCs. Regarding subset: CD45RA+ positively selected. The receptors derive from a man aged 18 to 30 in good health. Some clones in this sample may be carry-over from other donors' samples.

The V and J genes are TRBV18 and TRBJ2-6; D may be TRBD1 (5 bases). Looked up from germline, CDR1 is KGHSH and CDR2 is LQKENI. The length of the CDR3 is 16 residues. The V end lost 5 bases, the J end lost 0 bases, and 11 bases lay between the germline ends. In nucleotides, the CDR3 is TGTGCCAGCTCATCCACAGGATACTCTGGGGCCAACGTCCTGACTTTC. Translating gives CASSSTGYSGANVLTF.

The rearrangement joins TRBV10-2 to TRBJ1-5, with 11 bases fitting TRBD1. J gave up 9 bases and V 7 bases, and 5 bases lay outside the gene matches. CDR1 is WSHSY, CDR2 SAAADI, per germline. This CDR3 is built from 13 residues. This chain's CDR3 is CASNGQGAGPQHF. The CDR3, as DNA: TGCGCCAGCAATGGACAGGGGGCCGGGCCCCAGCATTTT.

This chain links TRBV5-6 with TRBJ2-2; tentative D call: TRBD1 (6 bases). Germline V gives CDR1 SGHDT, CDR2 YYEEEE. Trimming cost V 4 bases and J 4 bases, with 14 bases left between them. This CDR3 spans 15 amino acids. DNA for the CDR3: TGTGCCAGCAGCAAACGACAGGTGGGCACCGGGGAGCTGTTTTTT. The encoded protein is CASSKRQVGTGELFF.

The V call is TRBV6-5, the J call TRBJ1-2; D uncertain. Germline loops: CDR1 MNHEY, CDR2 SVGAGI. V lost 4 bases, J lost 5 bases, and 14 bases lay in between. This CDR3 is built from 14 residues. CDR3 sequence: CASSFRGGRYGYTF. The CDR3 DNA sequence: TGTGCCAGCAGTTTCCGAGGAGGGAGGTATGGCTACACCTTC.